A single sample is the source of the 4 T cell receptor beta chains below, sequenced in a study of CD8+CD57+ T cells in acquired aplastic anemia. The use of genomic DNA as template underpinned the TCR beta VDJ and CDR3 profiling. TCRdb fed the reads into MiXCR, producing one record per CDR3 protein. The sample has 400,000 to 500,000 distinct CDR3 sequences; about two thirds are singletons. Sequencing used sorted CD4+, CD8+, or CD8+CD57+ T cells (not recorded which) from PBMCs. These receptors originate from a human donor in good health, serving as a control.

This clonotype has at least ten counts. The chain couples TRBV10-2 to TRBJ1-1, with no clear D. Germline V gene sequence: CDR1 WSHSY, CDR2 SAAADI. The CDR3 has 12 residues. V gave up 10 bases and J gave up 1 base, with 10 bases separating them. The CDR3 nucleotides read TGCGCCACCTTCAAAGGGAACACTGAAGCTTTCTTT. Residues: CATFKGNTEAFF.

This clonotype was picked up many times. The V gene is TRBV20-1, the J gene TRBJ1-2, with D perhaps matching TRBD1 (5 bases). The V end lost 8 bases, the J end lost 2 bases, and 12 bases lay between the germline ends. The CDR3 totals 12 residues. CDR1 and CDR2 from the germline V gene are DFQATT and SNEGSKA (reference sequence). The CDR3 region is CSIRVGNYGYTF. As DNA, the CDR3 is TGCAGTATCAGGGTCGGAAACTATGGCTACACCTTC.

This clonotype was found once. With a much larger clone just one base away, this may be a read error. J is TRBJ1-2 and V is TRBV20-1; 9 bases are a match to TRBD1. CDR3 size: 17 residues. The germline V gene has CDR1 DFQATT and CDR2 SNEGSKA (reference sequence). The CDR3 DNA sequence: TGCAGTGCTGGAGACGGGACAGGGAGAAGGGCTTATCTTGGCTACACCTTC. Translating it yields CSAGDGTGRRAYLGYTF.

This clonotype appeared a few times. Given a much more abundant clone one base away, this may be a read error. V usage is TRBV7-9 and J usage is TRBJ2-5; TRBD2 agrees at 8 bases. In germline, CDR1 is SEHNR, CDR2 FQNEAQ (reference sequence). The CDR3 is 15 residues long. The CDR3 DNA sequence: TGTGCCAGCAGCTTAGATTCGAGCGGGGGAGAGACCCAGCACTTC. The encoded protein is CASSLDSSGGETQHF.